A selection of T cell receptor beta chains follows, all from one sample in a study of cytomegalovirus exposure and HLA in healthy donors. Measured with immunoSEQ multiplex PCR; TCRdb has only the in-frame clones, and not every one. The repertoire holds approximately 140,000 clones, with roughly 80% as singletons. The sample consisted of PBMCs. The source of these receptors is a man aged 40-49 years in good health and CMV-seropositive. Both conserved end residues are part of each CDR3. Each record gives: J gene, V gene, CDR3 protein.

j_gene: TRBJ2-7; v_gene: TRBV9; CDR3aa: CASSVAGESYEQYF
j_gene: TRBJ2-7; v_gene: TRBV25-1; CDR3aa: CASSADKGHHYEQYF
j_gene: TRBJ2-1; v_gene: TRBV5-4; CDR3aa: CASSSEDIFPYNEQFF
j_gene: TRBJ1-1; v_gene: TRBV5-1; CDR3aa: CASRPGGGETEAFF
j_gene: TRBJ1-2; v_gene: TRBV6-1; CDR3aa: CASSLSGYGYTF
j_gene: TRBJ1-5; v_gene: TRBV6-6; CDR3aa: CASDYSFNQPQHF
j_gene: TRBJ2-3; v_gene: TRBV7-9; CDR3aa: CASSAATSGTTDTQYF
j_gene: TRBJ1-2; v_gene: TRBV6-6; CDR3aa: CASRGTLYGYTF
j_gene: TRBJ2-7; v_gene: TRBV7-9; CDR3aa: CASSHETGSYEQYF
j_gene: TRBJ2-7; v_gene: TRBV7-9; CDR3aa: CASSLVRGGYPYEQYF
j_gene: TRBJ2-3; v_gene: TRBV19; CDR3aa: CASSVQGSDTQYF
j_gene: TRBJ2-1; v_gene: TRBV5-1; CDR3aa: CASSLMQYNEQFF
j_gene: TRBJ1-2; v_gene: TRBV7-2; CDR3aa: CASSPQDSYGYTF
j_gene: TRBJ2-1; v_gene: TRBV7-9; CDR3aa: CASPGREGPYEQFF
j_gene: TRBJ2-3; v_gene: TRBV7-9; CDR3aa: CASSLGTGHKYF
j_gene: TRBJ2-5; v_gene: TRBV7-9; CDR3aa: CASSLGSAEGAQYF
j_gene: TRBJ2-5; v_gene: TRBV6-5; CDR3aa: CASSYPHSGSGETQYF